The clone carrying this T cell receptor (beta chain) came up many times. The sample is drawn from a study of spatial heterogeneity in lung cancer. Time point reported: sample taken at primary tumor resection. CDR1 and CDR2 from the germline V gene are MNHEY and SMNVEV (reference sequence). The CDR3 is 14 residues long. V was trimmed by 2 bases and J by 6 bases, leaving 11 bases between them. TCRdb processed the 5' RACE reads anew with MiXCR; each CDR3 protein has one entry. Found here are about 39,000 distinct CDR3 sequences, approximately 3.1% of them singletons; the top ten hold 35% to 40%. Sequenced material: normal lung tissue next to the tumor, taken at surgery. The TCR originated in a male donor with early-stage non-small cell lung cancer. The chain is built from TRBV27 and TRBJ1-3, with a possible D match to TRBD1 (5 bases). CDR3 in DNA: TGTGCCAGCAGTTTAGGGGGACCTACAAACACCATATATTTT. Encoded protein: CASSLGGPTNTIYF.